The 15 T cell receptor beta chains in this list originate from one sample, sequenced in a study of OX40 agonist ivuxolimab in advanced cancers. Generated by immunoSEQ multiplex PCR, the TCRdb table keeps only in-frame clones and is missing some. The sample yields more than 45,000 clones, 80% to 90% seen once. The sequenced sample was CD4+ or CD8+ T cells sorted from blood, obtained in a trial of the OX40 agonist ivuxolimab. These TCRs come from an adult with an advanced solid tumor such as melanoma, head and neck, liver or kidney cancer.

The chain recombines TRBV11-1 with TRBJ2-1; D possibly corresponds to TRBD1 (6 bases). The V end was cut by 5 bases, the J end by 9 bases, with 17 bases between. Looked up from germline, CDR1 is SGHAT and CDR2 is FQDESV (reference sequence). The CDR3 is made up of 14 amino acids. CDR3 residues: CASSPGQLIGEQFF. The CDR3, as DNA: TGTGCCAGCAGCCCCGGACAGCTCATCGGTGAGCAGTTCTTC.

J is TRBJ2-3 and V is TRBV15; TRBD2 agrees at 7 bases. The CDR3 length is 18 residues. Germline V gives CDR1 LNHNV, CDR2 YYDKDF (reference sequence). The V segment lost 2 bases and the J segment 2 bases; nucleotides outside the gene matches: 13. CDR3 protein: CATSRYRSRLAPTDTQYF. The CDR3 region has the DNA TGTGCCACCAGCAGATATCGATCCCGACTAGCCCCCACAGATACGCAGTATTTT.

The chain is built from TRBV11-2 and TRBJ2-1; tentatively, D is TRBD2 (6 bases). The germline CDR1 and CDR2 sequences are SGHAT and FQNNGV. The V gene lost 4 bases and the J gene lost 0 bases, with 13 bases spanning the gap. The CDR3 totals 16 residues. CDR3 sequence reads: CASSSKGLASYNEQFF. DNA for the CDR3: TGTGCCAGCAGCTCGAAGGGACTTGCCTCCTACAATGAGCAGTTCTTC.

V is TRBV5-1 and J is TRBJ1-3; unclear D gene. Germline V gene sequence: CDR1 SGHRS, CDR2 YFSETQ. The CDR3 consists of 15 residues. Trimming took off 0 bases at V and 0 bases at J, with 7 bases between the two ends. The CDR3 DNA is TGCGCCAGCAGCTTGGGAGGACGCTCTGGAAACACCATATATTTT. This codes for CASSLGGRSGNTIYF.

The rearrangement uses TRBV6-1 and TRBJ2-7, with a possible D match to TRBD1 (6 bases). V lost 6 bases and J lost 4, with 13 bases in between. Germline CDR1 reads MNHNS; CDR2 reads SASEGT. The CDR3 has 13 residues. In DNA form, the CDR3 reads TGTGCCAGCAGGGATAACAGGGATTACGAGCAGTACTTC. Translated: CASRDNRDYEQYF.

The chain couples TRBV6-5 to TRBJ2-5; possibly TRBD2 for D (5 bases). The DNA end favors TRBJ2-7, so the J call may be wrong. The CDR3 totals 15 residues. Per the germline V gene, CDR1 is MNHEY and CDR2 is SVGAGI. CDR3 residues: CASSRGMAGLNEQYF. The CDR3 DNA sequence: TGTGCCAGCAGCCGAGGGATGGCAGGTCTGAACGAGCAGTACTTC.

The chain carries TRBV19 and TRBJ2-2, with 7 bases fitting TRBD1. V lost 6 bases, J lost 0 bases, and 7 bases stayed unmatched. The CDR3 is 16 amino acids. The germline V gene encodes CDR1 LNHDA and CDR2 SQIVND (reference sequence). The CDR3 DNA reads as TGTGCCAGTAGCAACAGGGGTTTTACGAACACCGGGGAGCTGTTTTTT. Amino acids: CASSNRGFTNTGELFF.

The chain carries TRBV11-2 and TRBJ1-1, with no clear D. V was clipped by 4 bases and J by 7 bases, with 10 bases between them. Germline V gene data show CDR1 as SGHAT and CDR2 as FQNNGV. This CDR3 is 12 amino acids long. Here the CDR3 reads CASSSRGFEAFF. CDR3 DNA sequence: TGTGCCAGCAGCTCTAGAGGTTTTGAAGCTTTCTTT.

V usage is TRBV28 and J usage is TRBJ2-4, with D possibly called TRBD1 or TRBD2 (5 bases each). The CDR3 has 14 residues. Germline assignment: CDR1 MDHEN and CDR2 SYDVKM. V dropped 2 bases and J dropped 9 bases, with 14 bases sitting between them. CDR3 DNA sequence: TGTGCCAGCAGTTTAACAATGGAGAGGGGCATTCAGTACTTC. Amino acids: CASSLTMERGIQYF.

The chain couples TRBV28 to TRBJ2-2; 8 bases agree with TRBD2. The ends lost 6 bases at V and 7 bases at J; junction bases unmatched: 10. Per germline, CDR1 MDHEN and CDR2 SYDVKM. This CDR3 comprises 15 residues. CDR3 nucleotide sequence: TGTGCCAGCAGCCCCGGGGGGGGACGAAACGGGGAGCTGTTTTTT. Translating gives CASSPGGGRNGELFF.

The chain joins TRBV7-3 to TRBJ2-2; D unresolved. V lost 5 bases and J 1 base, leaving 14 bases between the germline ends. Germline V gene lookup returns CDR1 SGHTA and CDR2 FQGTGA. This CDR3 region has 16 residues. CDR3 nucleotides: TGTGCCAGCAGCCCCATGCCCACCCAGAACACCGGGGAGCTGTTTTTT. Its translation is CASSPMPTQNTGELFF.

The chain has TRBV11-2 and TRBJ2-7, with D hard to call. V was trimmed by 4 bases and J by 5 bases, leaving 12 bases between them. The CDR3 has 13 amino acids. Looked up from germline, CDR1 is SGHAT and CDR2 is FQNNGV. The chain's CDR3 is CASSSQFYHEQYF. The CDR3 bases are TGTGCCAGCAGCTCTCAGTTCTACCACGAGCAGTACTTC.

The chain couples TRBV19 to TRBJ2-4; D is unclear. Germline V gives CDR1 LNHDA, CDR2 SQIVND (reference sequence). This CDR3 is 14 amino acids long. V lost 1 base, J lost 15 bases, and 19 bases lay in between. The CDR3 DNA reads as TGTGCCAGTAGTATAGTCCGGGTCACCGTCCCCTCGTACTTC. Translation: CASSIVRVTVPSYF.

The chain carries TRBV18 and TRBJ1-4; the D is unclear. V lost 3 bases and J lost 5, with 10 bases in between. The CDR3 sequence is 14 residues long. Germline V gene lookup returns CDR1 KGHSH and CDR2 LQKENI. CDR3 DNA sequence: TGTGCCAGCTCACCGAGAACGATGAATGAAAAACTGTTTTTT. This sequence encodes CASSPRTMNEKLFF. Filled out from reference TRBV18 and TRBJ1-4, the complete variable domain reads NAGVMQNPRHLVRRRGQEARLRCSPMKGHSHVYWYRQLPEEGLKFMVYLQKENIIDESGMPKERFSAEFPKEGPSILRIQQVVRGDSAAYFCASSPRTMNEKLFFGSGTQLSVL.

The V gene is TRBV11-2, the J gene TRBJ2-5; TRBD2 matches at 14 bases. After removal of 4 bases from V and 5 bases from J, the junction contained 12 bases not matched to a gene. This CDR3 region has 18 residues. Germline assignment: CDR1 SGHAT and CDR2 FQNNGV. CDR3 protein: CASSSRRGLAGAFETQYF. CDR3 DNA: TGTGCCAGCAGCTCCAGGAGGGGACTAGCGGGAGCTTTTGAGACCCAGTACTTC.